This entry features one T cell receptor (beta chain) sequence. There is no known antigen for this receptor. Base-call qualities are not available, and no considerably larger clone is one nucleotide away. The donors were healthy, HIV-negative adults with no recently reported acute infections or vaccinations. All donors were Caucasian adults living in Nashville, Tennessee, USA. CD4+ T cells were enriched by magnetic negative selection, after which naive cells were positively selected on CD45RA and the negative fraction was taken as the memory subset. After blood collection by leukapheresis, PBMCs were isolated using Ficoll-Histopaque density gradient centrifugation and then cryopreserved in the vapor phase of liquid nitrogen. Analytical flow cytometry was used to check the purity and quantity of every magnetically sorted T cell population. From each sorted fraction, genomic DNA was isolated and quantified by UV absorbance on a Nanodrop 2000c.

This record comes from a study of shared clonotypes between healthy human individuals (TCRdb year 2020). About the full investigation: Three men and two women, aged 18 to 49 years, made up the cohort. For each donor, three plates each were used for CD4 naive and CD4 memory, two plates were used for CD8 naive, and one plate was used for CD8 memory. To estimate repertoire size and how much clonotypes are shared between individuals, the study performed deep sequencing of blood TCR repertoires from about five healthy adults. To increase sequencing depth and limit assay-specific biases, TCR repertoire library preparation and sequencing were carried out by different laboratories using diverse techniques. Leukapheresis yielded between about 0.9 and 10 billion PBMCs per donor.

Points the paper makes about the study in general: Clonotypes shared by all four sorted-subset donors showed higher generation probabilities than non-shared clonotypes. Pairwise subsampling led to the expectation that sequencing depth would affect the degree of clonotype sharing among donors. Even with the large sequencing depth, rarefaction of the sorted-subset datasets indicated that sequencing was incomplete. Naive subsets generally had larger estimated clonotype richness than memory subsets. Because the study included only a small number of donors, the genetic and exposure-history diversity represented was limited. Across four donors, approximately 5% of naive CD4, roughly 3.4% of naive CD8, around 2.1% of memory CD4, and approximately 0.4% of memory CD8 clonotypes were shared. Sampling was limited to blood, and TCR repertoires in tissue likely differ from TCR repertoires in blood.

Using the deep immunoSEQ assay, TCR CDR3 regions were amplified from genomic DNA by multiplex PCR. Extracted genomic DNA from each cell subset was distributed evenly across all wells of several immunoSEQ 96-well plates, and each plate was treated as a replicate. Each replicate PCR for sorted subsets received about 220 ng genomic DNA, equal to around 32,000 T cell genomes. Purified libraries were measured with a Qubit 3.0 fluorometer, size-checked on a Bioanalyzer 2100, and measured again with the KAPA Library Quantification kit. Every immunoSEQ 96-well plate was sequenced on a dedicated single-read 150-cycle Illumina NextSeq 550 flow cell. From the authors' description of their analysis: Because the immunoSEQ output held only junctional sequences and lacked quality scores, the filtering could not match the filtering applied to full-length reads. To assign V/J genes and CDR3, sequences were annotated against IMGT germline references using PyIR, a Python wrapper for IgBLAST v1.9. Reads with weak V/J assignments (E-value above 1e-6), missing CDR3, stop codons, out-of-frame junctions, or ambiguous translated residues were removed. V3J clonotypes were defined by identical inferred V gene, J gene, and CDR3 amino acid sequence. Percentage overlap between repertoires was calculated by dividing the number of shared unique clonotypes by the size of the smaller repertoire. RTK rarefaction, the Chao1 estimator, and Recon v2.1 estimates of unobserved clonotypes were used to assess repertoire richness. Generation probabilities were computed with OLGA for all TCRbeta clonotypes obtained by the gDNA method from a few donors. In its TCRdb copy, this immuneACCESS table keeps in-frame sequences only and misses some clones. Where compared with another copy, unresolved V genes explain less than half of these, and the others have no known cause. That table supplies the V and J calls and clone size; D and trimming were determined from the DNA. Counted in this sample were 2 million to 3 million clones; roughly 93% of them appeared once. The ten largest account for 0.36% of the sample.

The CDR3 runs 14 amino acids, cysteine and phenylalanine included. Of all the DNA, just the CDR3 is kept, 42 bases in frame from base 1. Based on the germline V gene (reference sequence), the CDR1 and CDR2 sequences are SGHNT and YYREEE. V drops 3 bases and J drops 1 base, leaving 10 bases in between. This receptor was obtained from a man younger than 35 in good health. Some clones in this sample may be carry-over from other donors' samples. The chain is encoded by TRBV5-4 joined to TRBJ1-1; the D gene is possibly TRBD1, with 6 bases matching. The sample was naive CD4+ T cells from PBMCs. The label giving this sample's cell subset or site can be read as: CD45RA+ positively selected. CDR3 protein: CASSWGGRNTEAFF. The bases read TGTGCCAGCAGCTGGGGGGGCAGGAACACTGAAGCTTTCTTT. The full variable domain, completed from the reference TRBV5-4 and TRBJ1-1 proteins outside the CDR3, reads ETGVTQSPTHLIKTRGQQVTLRCSSQSGHNTVSWYQQALGQGPQFIFQYYREEENGRGNFPPRFSGLQFPNYSSELNVNALELDDSALYLCASSWGGRNTEAFFGQGTRLTVV.